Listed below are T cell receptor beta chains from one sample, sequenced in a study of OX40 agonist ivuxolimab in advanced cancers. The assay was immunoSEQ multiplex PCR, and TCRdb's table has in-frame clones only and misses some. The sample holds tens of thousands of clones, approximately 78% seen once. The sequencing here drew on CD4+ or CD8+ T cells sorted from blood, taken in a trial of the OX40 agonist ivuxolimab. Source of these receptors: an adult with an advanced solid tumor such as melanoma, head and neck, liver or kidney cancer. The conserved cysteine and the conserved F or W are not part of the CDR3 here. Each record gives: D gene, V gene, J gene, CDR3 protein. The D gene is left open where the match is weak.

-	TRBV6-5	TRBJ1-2	ASSYGRGPVYGYT
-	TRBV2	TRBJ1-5	ASRPDEYSNQPQH
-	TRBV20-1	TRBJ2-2	SARGPGELF
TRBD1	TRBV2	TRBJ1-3	ASSRDRARGNTIY
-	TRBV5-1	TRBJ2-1	ASSLGGHEQF
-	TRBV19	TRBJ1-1	ASTLQGNTEAF
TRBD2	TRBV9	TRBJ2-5	VWVEAGVPQETQY
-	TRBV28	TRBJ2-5	ASSLDSLQETQY
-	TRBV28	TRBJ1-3	ASRTGLDRSGNTIY
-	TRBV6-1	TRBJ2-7	ASSEHQGPQFSYEQY
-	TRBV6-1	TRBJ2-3	ASSEQDYTQY
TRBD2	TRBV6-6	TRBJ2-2	ASTVPSGGLGELF
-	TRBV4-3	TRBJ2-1	ASSQSFGGSYNEQF
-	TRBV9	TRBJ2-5	ASSVGAGVQETQY
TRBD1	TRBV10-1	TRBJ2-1	ASSFQDRDLQQF
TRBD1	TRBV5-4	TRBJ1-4	ASSLDRGRANEKLF
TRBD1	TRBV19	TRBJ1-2	ASRYRGGDYGYT
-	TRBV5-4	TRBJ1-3	ASSLDRASGNTIY
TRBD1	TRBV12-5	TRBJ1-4	ASGLAEGQGKSTNEKLF
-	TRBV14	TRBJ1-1	ASSQEGGTVNTEAF
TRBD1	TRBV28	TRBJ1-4	ASSLTGQLNEKLF
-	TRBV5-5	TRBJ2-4	ASSLDTGWNIQY